A single sample is the source of the 27 T cell receptor beta chains below, sequenced in a study of T cell responses to AZD1222 COVID-19 vaccine. Profiled with immunoSEQ multiplex PCR; TCRdb holds only in-frame clones, not every one. The profile shows some 150,000 clones, roughly 88% of them singletons. The sample consisted of peripheral blood, taken 28 days after the second dose of the MenACWY control vaccine. All receptors come from an adult who received the MenACWY meningococcal vaccine as a control.

The chain is built from TRBV11-3 and TRBJ2-1; maybe TRBD2 (5 bases). Germline V CDR1 and CDR2: SGHNT, YENEEA. The CDR3 covers 13 residues. V was cut by 5 bases and J by 9 bases, with 14 bases left in between. The CDR3 loop is CASSRPPGVEQFF. The CDR3 DNA reads as TGTGCCAGCAGCCGCCCGCCCGGGGTTGAGCAGTTCTTC.

This clone has just a few counts. The rearrangement joins TRBV10-2 to TRBJ2-1; 8 bases are shared with TRBD1. The CDR3 has 17 residues. Germline values: CDR1 WSHSY, CDR2 SAAADI. V lost 2 bases to trimming and J lost 8 bases; unmatched junction nucleotides: 14. CDR3 coding DNA: TGCGCCAGCAGTGAGACTCGGACAGGGCCGGTCATCGATGAGCAGTTCTTC. It translates to CASSETRTGPVIDEQFF.

The V and J genes are TRBV28 and TRBJ1-5; 8 bases align to TRBD1. V lost 2 bases to trimming and J lost 5 bases; unmatched junction nucleotides: 8. Germline V CDR1 and CDR2: MDHEN, SYDVKM. The CDR3 has 16 residues. The CDR3 DNA reads TGTGCCAGCAGTTTACCACAGGGGGTTTATCATCAGCCCCAGCATTTT. Its protein is CASSLPQGVYHQPQHF.

The chain couples TRBV7-2 to TRBJ2-1; D tentatively reads TRBD1 or TRBD2 (5 bases each). From germline, CDR1 is SGHTA and CDR2 FQGNSA. V was trimmed by 3 bases and J by 8 bases, leaving 11 bases between them. This CDR3 is 13 amino acids long. This CDR3 reads CASSFRVGDEQFF. CDR3 nucleotide sequence: TGTGCCAGCAGCTTCAGGGTGGGGGATGAGCAGTTCTTC.

This clone was seen more than once but under ten times. The V call is TRBV6-6, the J call TRBJ1-5, with D uncertain. Germline V gene sequence: CDR1 MNHNY, CDR2 SVGAGI (reference sequence). The CDR3 totals 13 residues. Trimming stripped 7 bases from V and 7 bases from J, with 14 bases between. Here the CDR3 DNA reads TGTGCCAGCATGGAGGGAGGAAACCAGCCCCAGCATTTT. It is translated as CASMEGGNQPQHF.

CDR3 residues: CASSFGVQEEAFF. The CDR3 DNA sequence: TGTGCCAGCAGCTTCGGGGTCCAAGAAGAAGCTTTCTTT. The chain recombines TRBV7-9 with TRBJ1-1; D unresolved. V gave up 3 bases and J gave up 8 bases, with 13 bases separating them. Germline V gives CDR1 SEHNR, CDR2 FQNEAQ (reference sequence). The length of the CDR3 is 13 residues. The full variable domain, in which reference TRBV7-9 and TRBJ1-1 provide the parts outside the CDR3, is DTGVSQNPRHKITKRGQNVTFRCDPISEHNRLYWYRQTLGQGPEFLTYFQNEAQLEKSRLLSDRFSAERPKGSFSTLEIQRTEQGDSAMYLCASSFGVQEEAFFGQGTRLTVV.

The V gene is TRBV14, the J gene TRBJ2-5, with D hard to call. Per the germline V gene, CDR1 is SGHDN and CDR2 is FVKESK. Trimming shortened V by 1 base and J by 0 bases, and 3 bases separated the two germline ends. This CDR3 comprises 13 residues. The CDR3 loop reads CASSQAYQETQYF. In DNA form, the CDR3 reads TGTGCCAGCAGCCAAGCCTACCAAGAGACCCAGTACTTC.

Here the CDR3 reads CASSSGESYNEQFF. The DNA of the CDR3 is TGCGCCAGCAGCTCTGGAGAGTCCTACAATGAGCAGTTCTTC. V usage is TRBV5-1 and J usage is TRBJ2-1, with D unresolved. Looked up from germline, CDR1 is SGHRS and CDR2 is YFSETQ. Trimming took 3 bases from V and 1 from J, leaving 8 bases between them. The CDR3 is 14 amino acids.

J is TRBJ2-4 and V is TRBV30; D is undetermined. The length of the CDR3 is 11 residues. CDR1 is GTSNPN, CDR2 SVGIG, per germline (reference sequence). V was trimmed by 1 base and J by 5 bases, leaving 3 bases between them. The CDR3 here is CAWSEENIQYF. Here the CDR3 DNA reads TGTGCCTGGAGTGAGGAAAACATTCAGTACTTC.

The genes are TRBV7-2 and TRBJ1-1; possible D gene TRBD1, 5 bases. CDR1 and CDR2 from the germline V gene are SGHTA and FQGNSA. The V end lost 1 base, the J end lost 1 base, and 22 bases lay between the germline ends. The CDR3 covers 19 residues. In DNA form, the CDR3 reads TGTGCCAGCAGCTTAGGGCTCTCCGCGGACACACCATGGAACACTGAAGCTTTCTTT. Translated: CASSLGLSADTPWNTEAFF.

V gene TRBV10-3 combines with J gene TRBJ2-7; 9 bases are shared with TRBD1. Unmatched junction bases numbered 11, after V lost 6 bases and J lost 5 bases. The CDR3 is made up of 15 amino acids. Germline CDR1 ENHRY, CDR2 SYGVKD. The CDR3 reads CAIRLTGQGNHEQYF. Written as DNA, the CDR3 is TGTGCCATCAGGCTAACGGGACAGGGAAACCACGAGCAGTACTTC.

This chain joins TRBV14 and TRBJ1-2; 7 bases align to TRBD1. Germline assignment: CDR1 SGHDN and CDR2 FVKESK. J was trimmed by 2 bases and V by 3 bases; bases with no gene match: 6. This CDR3 is built from 15 residues. The CDR3 spells CASSQRGGQNYGYTF. CDR3 in DNA: TGTGCCAGCAGCCAGAGGGGGGGACAGAACTATGGCTACACCTTC.

This chain links TRBV7-2 with TRBJ1-2; 8 bases fit TRBD1. Trimming removed 8 bases from V and 8 bases from J; junction bases left unmatched: 13. This CDR3 has 14 residues. Germline CDR1 is SGHTA and CDR2 is FQGNSA. CDR3 sequence: CASQFQGARGGYTF. Written as DNA, the CDR3 is TGTGCCAGCCAATTCCAGGGGGCGCGAGGGGGCTACACCTTC.

The sample holds a few counts of this clone. J is TRBJ2-7 and V is TRBV30; D is perhaps TRBD1 (5 bases). V was cut by 2 bases and J by 0 bases, with 11 bases left in between. CDR1 GTSNPN and CDR2 SVGIG come from the germline V gene (reference sequence). The CDR3 contains 14 residues. CDR3 region: CAWSRYRSSYEQYF. DNA for the CDR3: TGTGCCTGGAGTAGATACAGGAGCTCCTACGAGCAGTACTTC.

The chain joins TRBV1 to TRBJ2-4; the D segment call TRBD2 is taken from the table without a DNA check. TRBV1 is classified as a pseudogene. This CDR3 spans 15 amino acids. CDR3 DNA: TGCACCAGCAGCCAAGGAGGATTAGCCAAAAACATTCAGTACTTC. Protein product: CTSSQGGLAKNIQYF.

The chain couples TRBV5-1 to TRBJ1-4; D might be TRBD1 (6 bases). The length of the CDR3 is 15 residues. Between the trimmed V and J ends, which lost 4 bases and 5 bases, there was a span of 15 bases. Germline lookup yields CDR1 SGHRS and CDR2 YFSETQ. CDR3 DNA sequence: TGCGCCAGCAGCACACAGGGACAAGTCAATGAAAAACTGTTTTTT. Encoded protein: CASSTQGQVNEKLFF.

The chain links TRBV6-2 or TRBV6-3 to TRBJ2-7; 8 positions agree with TRBD2. The germline CDR1 and CDR2 sequences are MNHEY and SVGEGT. V lost 6 bases to trimming and J lost 1 base; unmatched junction nucleotides: 8. The CDR3 is 15 residues long. The CDR3 sequence is CASSAPGLGSYEQYF. The CDR3 DNA follows: TGTGCCAGCAGCGCACCGGGACTAGGGTCCTACGAGCAGTACTTC.

V is TRBV4-3 and J is TRBJ2-1; D possibly corresponds to TRBD1 (5 bases). Germline assignment: CDR1 LGHNA and CDR2 YSLEER. Trimming removed 0 bases from V and 4 bases from J, with 7 bases in between. The length of the CDR3 is 14 residues. In DNA form, the CDR3 reads TGCGCCAGCAGCCAAGAGACAGATTACAATGAGCAGTTCTTC. The encoded protein is CASSQETDYNEQFF.

This clone was detected only once. The rearrangement joins TRBV11-2 to TRBJ1-2; D possibly corresponds to TRBD1 (6 bases). V was cut by 4 bases and J by 0 bases, with 12 bases left in between. The CDR3 has 15 residues. Per the germline V gene, CDR1 is SGHAT and CDR2 is FQNNGV. The CDR3 spells CASSSFGQTNYGYTF. CDR3 DNA: TGTGCCAGCAGCTCCTTCGGACAGACTAACTATGGCTACACCTTC.

The chain links TRBV4-1 to TRBJ1-5; possible D gene TRBD1, 6 bases. The CDR3 covers 16 residues. Trimming removed 2 bases from V and 1 base from J, with 12 bases in between. Per germline, CDR1 MGHRA and CDR2 YSYEKL. CDR3 loop: CASSQPGAPSNQPQHF. The DNA of the CDR3 is TGCGCCAGCAGCCAACCAGGGGCGCCAAGCAATCAGCCCCAGCATTTT.

Written as DNA, the CDR3 is TGTGCCAGCAGCTTCCCCATGGGGTTGGTTAATGAGCAGTTCTTC. It translates to CASSFPMGLVNEQFF. The chain recombines TRBV7-2 with TRBJ2-1; the D is unclear. Germline values: CDR1 SGHTA, CDR2 FQGNSA. V was clipped by 3 bases and J by 7 bases, with 16 bases between them. The CDR3 sequence is 15 residues long.

V gene TRBV7-8 combines with J gene TRBJ1-4; D is unresolved. Looked up from germline, CDR1 is SGHVS and CDR2 is FQNEAQ. V lost 6 bases, J lost 0 bases, and 17 bases lay in between. This CDR3 has 17 amino acids. The CDR3 reads CASSPSRGVATNEKLFF. The CDR3 nucleotides are TGTGCCAGCAGTCCGAGCCGCGGGGTTGCAACTAATGAAAAACTGTTTTTT.

The genes are TRBV6-5 and TRBJ1-2; no clear D gene. Germline V gives CDR1 MNHEY, CDR2 SVGAGI. Trimming pared 4 bases from V and 5 bases from J, leaving 8 bases between. This CDR3 has 12 amino acids. This chain's CDR3 is CASSSARYGYTF. The CDR3 DNA sequence: TGTGCCAGCAGTTCAGCCCGATATGGCTACACCTTC.

The V call is TRBV2, the J call TRBJ2-3, with D perhaps matching TRBD2 (5 bases). With 2 bases removed from V and 8 bases from J, the gap between germline ends came to 14 bases. The CDR3 covers 14 residues. Germline V CDR1 and CDR2: SNHLY, FYNNEI. CDR3 residues: CASSEYATRATQYF. In DNA form, the CDR3 reads TGTGCCAGCAGTGAATACGCCACTAGAGCTACGCAGTATTTT.

V usage is TRBV2 and J usage is TRBJ2-5; TRBD2 matches at 14 bases. CDR1 and CDR2 (germline): SNHLY, FYNNEI. V shed 6 bases and J 6 bases; nucleotides not matched to a gene: 3. The CDR3 contains 14 residues. The CDR3 nucleotides read TGTGCCAGCAGCGGGACTAGCGGGAGCAAGACCCAGTACTTC. Protein product: CASSGTSGSKTQYF. Full variable domain (remainder filled in from reference TRBV2 and TRBJ2-5): EPEVTQTPSHQVTQMGQEVILRCVPISNHLYFYWYRQILGQKVEFLVSFYNNEISEKSEIFDDQFSVERPDGSNFTLKIRSTKLEDSAMYFCASSGTSGSKTQYFGPGTRLLVL.

The rearrangement uses TRBV7-2 and TRBJ2-3; perhaps TRBD2 as D (6 bases). The CDR3 contains 14 residues. The germline V and J ends were trimmed by 1 base and 3 bases, with 8 bases remaining between them. Germline V gene data show CDR1 as SGHTA and CDR2 as FQGNSA. In DNA form, the CDR3 reads TGTGCCAGCAGCTTAGTTGCGGGGACAGATACGCAGTATTTT. Its translation: CASSLVAGTDTQYF.

The gene calls are TRBV2 and TRBJ2-5; D is ambiguous. Germline values: CDR1 SNHLY, CDR2 FYNNEI. This CDR3 is built from 11 residues. V lost 8 bases, J lost 2 bases, and 6 bases lay in between. CDR3 in amino acids: CASSPQETQYF. CDR3 coding DNA: TGTGCCAGCTCCCCGCAAGAGACCCAGTACTTC.